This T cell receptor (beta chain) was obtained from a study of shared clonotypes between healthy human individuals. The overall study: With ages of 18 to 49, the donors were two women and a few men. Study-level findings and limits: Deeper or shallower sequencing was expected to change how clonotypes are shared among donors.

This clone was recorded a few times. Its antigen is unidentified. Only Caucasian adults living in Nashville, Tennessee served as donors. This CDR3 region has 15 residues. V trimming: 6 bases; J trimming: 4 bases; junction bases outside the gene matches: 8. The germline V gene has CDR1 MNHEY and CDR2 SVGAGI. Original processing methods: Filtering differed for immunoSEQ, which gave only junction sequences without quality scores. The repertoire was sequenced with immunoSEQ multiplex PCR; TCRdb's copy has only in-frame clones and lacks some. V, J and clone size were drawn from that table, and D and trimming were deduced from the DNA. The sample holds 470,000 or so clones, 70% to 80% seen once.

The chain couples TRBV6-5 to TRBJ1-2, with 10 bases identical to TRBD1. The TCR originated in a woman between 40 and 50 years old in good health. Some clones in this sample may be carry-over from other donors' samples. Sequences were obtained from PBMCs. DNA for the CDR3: TGTGCCAGCAGGCCTCCGACAGGGGGCGCCTATGGCTACACCTTC. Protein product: CASRPPTGGAYGYTF.